This T cell receptor beta chain was observed in a study of monozygotic twins with inflammatory bowel disease. For this clonotype: Its antigen remains unknown.

Findings of the study overall: Immunosuppressive treatments differing between patients may have added repertoire variability.

The CDR3 runs 15 residues. The germline CDR1 and CDR2 sequences are SGDLS and YYNGEE. TCRdb re-called the 5' RACE reads and shows each CDR3 protein once, DNA omitted. The sample table sets out some 160,000 distinct CDR3 sequences. The chain joins TRBV9 to TRBJ2-5; without DNA, the TCRdb call of TRBD2 cannot be checked. Sequenced material: blood. This TCR was sampled from a human donor with ulcerative colitis or Crohn's disease, or a healthy co-twin of an affected twin (not recorded which). CDR3 region: CASSRLAGVPETQYF.